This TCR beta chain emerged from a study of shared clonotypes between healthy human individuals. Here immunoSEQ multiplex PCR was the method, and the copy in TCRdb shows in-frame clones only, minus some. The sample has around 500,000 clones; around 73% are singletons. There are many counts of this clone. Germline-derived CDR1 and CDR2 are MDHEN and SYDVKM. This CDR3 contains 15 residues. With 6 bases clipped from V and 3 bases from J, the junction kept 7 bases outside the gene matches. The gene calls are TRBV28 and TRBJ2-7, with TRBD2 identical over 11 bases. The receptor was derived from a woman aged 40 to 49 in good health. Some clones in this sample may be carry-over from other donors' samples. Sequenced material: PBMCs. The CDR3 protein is CASRPVLAGVYEQYF. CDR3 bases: TGTGCCAGCAGGCCGGTACTAGCGGGAGTCTACGAGCAGTACTTC.